The next 13 T cell receptor beta chains were all read from a single sample in a study of shared clonotypes between healthy human individuals. The protocol was immunoSEQ multiplex PCR, while the TCRdb copy is restricted to in-frame clones and leaves out a portion. The sample lists about 480,000 clones, roughly 85% occurring once. Sample: PBMCs. The receptors derive from a woman aged 40 to 49 in good health. Some clones in this sample may be carry-over from other donors' samples.

The chain carries TRBV7-8 and TRBJ2-2; D remains unclear. The CDR3 spans 14 residues. V lost 3 bases and J lost 1, with 6 bases in between. Germline V gene lookup returns CDR1 SGHVS and CDR2 FQNEAQ. CDR3 sequence: CASSFTENTGELFF. In nucleotides, the CDR3 is TGTGCCAGCAGCTTCACAGAGAACACCGGGGAGCTGTTTTTT.

The gene calls are TRBV5-1 and TRBJ2-7, with D uncertain. The CDR3 contains 11 residues. CDR1 and CDR2 from the germline V gene are SGHRS and YFSETQ. Deletions cut 3 bases from V and 7 bases from J, with 8 bases between. The CDR3 DNA reads TGCGCCAGCAGCTACGGGCGAGAGCAGTACTTC. The encoded protein is CASSYGREQYF.

Details on this clone: This is likely an artifact of a read error, given a far larger clone one base away. This chain uses TRBV21-1 with TRBJ1-1. TRBV21-1 is designated a pseudogene. This CDR3 has 11 residues. The CDR3 nucleotides read TGTGCCGGCAGCCTACCCACTGAAGCTTTCTTT. As protein: CAGSLPTEAFF.

This clone was seen once. This CDR3 is CASSSLYNEQFF. For the CDR3, the DNA is TGCGCCAGCAGCTCCTTATACAATGAGCAGTTCTTC. This sequence joins TRBV5-1 and TRBJ2-1; D gene uncertain. Germline CDR1 SGHRS, CDR2 YFSETQ. This CDR3 contains 12 residues. The V and J ends lost 3 bases and 4 bases respectively, with 5 bases between them. The whole variable domain, filled in from reference TRBV5-1 and TRBJ2-1, reads KAGVTQTPRYLIKTRGQQVTLSCSPISGHRSVSWYQQTPGQGLQFLFEYFSETQRNKGNFPGRFSGRQFSNSRSEMNVSTLELGDSALYLCASSSLYNEQFFGPGTRLTVL.

This clone was picked up a small number of times. This sequence joins TRBV30 and TRBJ2-3; weak D call: TRBD1 (6 bases). Germline CDR1 GTSNPN, CDR2 SVGIG (reference sequence). There are 15 residues in the CDR3. V lost 0 bases, J lost 5 bases, and 15 bases lay in between. The CDR3, as DNA: TGTGCCTGGAGTGTAGGGCAGGGGATGGTAGATACGCAGTATTTT. This gives the protein CAWSVGQGMVDTQYF. The entire variable domain, with the rest obtained from reference TRBV30 and TRBJ2-3, is as follows: SQTIHQWPATLVQPVGSPLSLECTVEGTSNPNLYWYRQAAGRGLQLLFYSVGIGQISSEVPQNLSASRPQDRQFILSSKKLLLSDSGFYLCAWSVGQGMVDTQYFGPGTRLTVL.

The chain couples TRBV14 to TRBJ2-1; D is possibly TRBD1 (5 bases). The CDR3 totals 15 residues. Per the germline V gene, CDR1 is SGHDN and CDR2 is FVKESK. Trimming shortened V by 0 bases and J by 10 bases, and 16 bases separated the two germline ends. The CDR3 nucleotides read TGTGCCAGCAGCCAAGATAGGACCCCAAGGGGAGAGCAGTTCTTC. Translating gives CASSQDRTPRGEQFF.

This chain uses TRBV11-2 with TRBJ1-2; possibly TRBD1 for D (5 bases). V lost 0 bases to trimming and J lost 5 bases, with 22 bases between them. The CDR3 runs to 18 residues. Looked up from germline, CDR1 is SGHAT and CDR2 is FQNNGV. CDR3 in amino acids: CASSLDLGFGQGGYGYTF. The CDR3 coding sequence is TGTGCCAGCAGCTTAGATCTTGGCTTCGGGCAGGGTGGATATGGCTACACCTTC.

V is TRBV9 and J is TRBJ2-5, with 11 positions matching TRBD1. The CDR3 totals 15 residues. Losses at the gene ends were 4 bases for V and 4 bases for J; bases not matched to a gene: 6. Germline assignment: CDR1 SGDLS and CDR2 YYNGEE. CDR3 nucleotides: TGTGCCAGCAGCTCGGACAGGGGGCCGGGAGAGACCCAGTACTTC. Translation gives CASSSDRGPGETQYF.

The V and J genes are TRBV30 and TRBJ2-3; D may be TRBD1 (5 bases). The CDR3 is made up of 13 amino acids. Germline V CDR1 and CDR2: GTSNPN, SVGIG (reference sequence). V shed 0 bases and J shed 1 base, with 5 bases lying between them. In DNA form, the CDR3 reads TGTGCCTGGAGTGTACAGGGCACAGATACGCAGTATTTT. Translated, it gives CAWSVQGTDTQYF. The whole variable domain, remainder taken from reference TRBV30 and TRBJ2-3, is SQTIHQWPATLVQPVGSPLSLECTVEGTSNPNLYWYRQAAGRGLQLLFYSVGIGQISSEVPQNLSASRPQDRQFILSSKKLLLSDSGFYLCAWSVQGTDTQYFGPGTRLTVL.

The chain recombines TRBV7-8 with TRBJ2-1, with 8 bases aligning to TRBD2. The CDR3 extends over 16 amino acids. Germline assignment: CDR1 SGHVS and CDR2 FQNEAQ. V lost 3 bases, J lost 3 bases, and 7 bases stayed unmatched. CDR3 DNA: TGTGCCAGCAGCTTCATAGCGGGAAGAAACTACAATGAGCAGTTCTTC. It yields the protein CASSFIAGRNYNEQFF.

This clone was observed once. V gene TRBV19 combines with J gene TRBJ2-5; 9 positions match TRBD2. Looked up from germline, CDR1 is LNHDA and CDR2 is SQIVND (reference sequence). V shed 7 bases, J shed 11 bases, and the junction held 17 bases outside the gene matches. The CDR3 sequence is 15 residues long. CDR3 sequence: CASNPNRGLTSGQYF. The CDR3, as DNA: TGTGCCAGTAACCCTAATCGGGGCCTGACTAGCGGTCAGTACTTC. Together with reference TRBV19 and TRBJ2-5, the CDR3 gives the full variable domain: DGGITQSPKYLFRKEGQNVTLSCEQNLNHDAMYWYRQDPGQGLRLIYYSQIVNDFQKGDIAEGYSVSREKKESFPLTVTSAQKNPTAFYLCASNPNRGLTSGQYFGPGTRLLVL.

This chain uses TRBV9 with TRBJ2-2; D gene uncertain. Trimming removed 2 bases at V and 4 bases at J, with 3 bases between. Germline V CDR1 and CDR2: SGDLS, YYNGEE. The CDR3 loop spans 12 amino acids. The CDR3 DNA follows: TGTGCCAGCAGCGTCCCCACCGGGGAGCTGTTTTTT. Residues: CASSVPTGELFF.

The rearrangement uses TRBV7-2 and TRBJ2-2; D is ambiguous. Germline CDR1 and CDR2: SGHTA and FQGNSA. The germline V and J ends were trimmed by 5 bases and 0 bases, with 10 bases remaining between them. The CDR3 is made up of 15 amino acids. CDR3 DNA: TGTGCCAGCAGCCCTTCTGGGCCGAACACCGGGGAGCTGTTTTTT. It specifies CASSPSGPNTGELFF.